This passage covers 18 T cell receptor beta chains from one sample sequenced in a study of blood T cell repertoires in COVID-19. Sequencing was performed with immunoSEQ multiplex PCR; in TCRdb, only in-frame clones are kept and a portion is missing. Of approximately 210,000 clones listed, 84% were seen once; the top ten hold around 21%. The sample was peripheral blood. The origin of the receptors is a human donor in a cohort sampled during active COVID-19.

This chain connects TRBV7-6 to TRBJ2-5; 11 bases are a match to TRBD2. V lost 3 bases and J lost 3; bases outside the gene matches: 3. The CDR3 is made up of 15 amino acids. The germline V gene encodes CDR1 SGHVS and CDR2 FNYEAQ. The CDR3 DNA reads as TGTGCCAGCAGCTTCGTTAGCGGGAGGGAAGAGACCCAGTACTTC. Translated, it gives CASSFVSGREETQYF.

The chain carries TRBV4-2 and TRBJ2-3, with D perhaps TRBD2 (6 bases). The V and J ends lost 0 bases and 6 bases respectively, with 13 bases between them. The CDR3 runs 15 residues. Germline V gene sequence: CDR1 LGHNA, CDR2 YNFKEQ. The CDR3 sequence: CASSQEVAAGDTQYF. CDR3 DNA sequence: TGTGCCAGCAGCCAAGAGGTAGCGGCGGGTGATACGCAGTATTTT.

The V and J genes are TRBV5-5 and TRBJ1-2; D gene uncertain. Per the germline V gene, CDR1 is SGHKS and CDR2 is YYEKEE (reference sequence). This CDR3 spans 14 amino acids. The V gene lost 4 bases and the J gene lost 4 bases, with 14 bases spanning the gap. The CDR3 nucleotides are TGTGCCAGCAGCACCCCTACGGTACCCTATGGCTACACCTTC. It codes for CASSTPTVPYGYTF.

The chain combines TRBV3-1 (or the pseudogene TRBV3-2) with TRBJ2-5; D gene uncertain. Germline CDR1 LGHDT, CDR2 YNNKEL (reference sequence). Trimming left V 3 bases short and J 0 bases short, with 8 bases between. This CDR3 has 14 amino acids. The CDR3: CASSHHSNQETQYF. The CDR3 DNA reads as TGTGCCAGCAGCCATCACTCCAACCAAGAGACCCAGTACTTC.

The chain recombines TRBV19 with TRBJ2-7; D possibly corresponds to TRBD2 (6 bases). Germline assignment: CDR1 LNHDA and CDR2 SQIVND (reference sequence). The CDR3 contains 13 residues. V lost 3 bases and J lost 4, with 10 bases in between. The CDR3 loop is CASSISEGYEQYV. The CDR3 DNA follows: TGTGCCAGTAGTATCTCGGAGGGGTACGAGCAGTACGTC.

For the CDR3, the DNA is TGCGCCAGCAGTGGGACAGGGGGCCCCCCTCAGCCCCAGCATTTT. This gives the protein CASSGTGGPPQPQHF. The chain recombines TRBV10-2 with TRBJ1-5; 11 bases fit TRBD1. The CDR3 extends over 15 amino acids. Trimming took 4 bases from V and 6 from J; bases not matched to a gene: 5. Germline CDR1 WSHSY, CDR2 SAAADI.

The rearrangement joins TRBV2 to TRBJ2-5; tentatively, D is TRBD2 (5 bases). Per the germline V gene, CDR1 is SNHLY and CDR2 is FYNNEI. There are 13 residues in the CDR3. The V end was cut by 7 bases, the J end by 5 bases, with 14 bases between. CDR3 in amino acids: CASKKTGGETQYF. The CDR3 nucleotides are TGTGCCAGCAAAAAGACTGGCGGGGAGACCCAGTACTTC.

V gene TRBV7-9 combines with J gene TRBJ2-3; perhaps TRBD1 as D (6 bases). The CDR3 consists of 17 residues. Trimming pared 1 base from V and 3 bases from J, leaving 17 bases between. The germline V gene encodes CDR1 SEHNR and CDR2 FQNEAQ (reference sequence). This chain's CDR3 is CASSLGHWGQLTDTQYF. CDR3 DNA: TGTGCCAGCAGCTTAGGCCATTGGGGGCAACTAACAGATACGCAGTATTTT.

The chain combines TRBV5-1 with TRBJ1-2; perhaps TRBD1 as D (5 bases). The V gene's germline CDR1 is SGHRS and CDR2 YFSETQ. The CDR3 sequence is 14 residues long. Trimming took off 4 bases at V and 4 bases at J, with 14 bases between the two ends. CDR3: CASSMEGILYGYTF. Here the CDR3 DNA reads TGCGCCAGCAGCATGGAGGGGATCCTCTATGGCTACACCTTC.

The V call is TRBV7-2, the J call TRBJ2-1; D possibly corresponds to TRBD2 (6 bases). The CDR3 is 17 amino acids. Germline CDR1 is SGHTA and CDR2 is FQGNSA. V was trimmed by 2 bases and J by 2 bases, leaving 16 bases between them. CDR3: CASSLKSGRGPYNEQFF. Written as DNA, the CDR3 is TGTGCCAGCAGCTTAAAATCCGGGCGGGGCCCCTACAATGAGCAGTTCTTC.

The V and J genes are TRBV18 and TRBJ1-2, with 9 bases identical to TRBD1. This CDR3 comprises 14 residues. Per germline, CDR1 KGHSH and CDR2 LQKENI. Trimming removed 6 bases from V and 4 bases from J; junction bases left unmatched: 6. The CDR3 loop is CASSSGQGGYGYTF. As DNA, the CDR3 is TGTGCCAGCTCTTCGGGACAGGGAGGCTATGGCTACACCTTC.

This rearrangement joins TRBV11-2 to TRBJ1-6; 8 bases agree with TRBD1. Germline-derived CDR1 and CDR2 are SGHAT and FQNNGV. J was trimmed by 7 bases and V by 2 bases; bases with no gene match: 4. The CDR3 extends over 15 amino acids. This CDR3 reads CASSLTRQGNSPLHF. CDR3 in DNA: TGTGCCAGCAGCTTAACCCGACAGGGGAATTCACCCCTCCACTTT.

This clone came up once. The chain uses TRBV7-9 and TRBJ2-3, with D possibly matching TRBD2 (6 bases). The CDR3 extends over 11 amino acids. V shed 10 bases and J shed 3 bases, with 8 bases lying between them. Germline lookup yields CDR1 SEHNR and CDR2 FQNEAQ (reference sequence). In DNA form, the CDR3 reads TGTGCCACGGAGGGGACAGATACGCAGTATTTT. This codes for CATEGTDTQYF.

This clone was picked up a small number of times. This chain joins TRBV10-3 and TRBJ2-1, with 7 bases aligning to TRBD1. The CDR3 runs to 15 residues. V lost 2 bases, J lost 3 bases, and 4 bases stayed unmatched. Germline V lookup: CDR1 ENHRY, CDR2 SYGVKD. This CDR3 is CAISEGDSFYNEQFF. The CDR3 DNA reads TGTGCCATCAGTGAGGGGGACAGCTTCTACAATGAGCAGTTCTTC.

Details on this clone: Other DNA sequences from this sample encode an identical CDR3 as well. Here the CDR3 reads CASSLQGGTDTQYF. Written as DNA, the CDR3 is TGTGCCAGCAGTTTGCAGGGAGGTACGGATACGCAGTATTTT. The chain couples TRBV2 to TRBJ2-3; D possibly corresponds to TRBD2 (6 bases). This CDR3 region has 14 residues. The ends were cut back, 5 bases at V and 6 bases at J, with 15 bases in the middle. Germline lookup yields CDR1 SNHLY and CDR2 FYNNEI.

This chain joins TRBV3-1 (or the pseudogene TRBV3-2) and TRBJ2-1; 10 bases are a match to TRBD1. The ends lost 3 bases at V and 6 bases at J; junction bases unmatched: 5. This CDR3 region has 15 residues. CDR1 is LGHDT, CDR2 YNNKEL, per germline (reference sequence). Here the CDR3 DNA reads TGTGCCAGCAGCCAGCCAGGACAGGGGGTCAATGAGCAGTTCTTC. Translated, it gives CASSQPGQGVNEQFF.

CDR3 protein: CASSPSHWGQLLNIQYF. The CDR3 region has the DNA TGTGCCAGCAGTCCCTCACATTGGGGACAGTTGCTAAACATTCAGTACTTC. The chain combines TRBV28 with TRBJ2-4; 7 nucleotides align to TRBD1. Germline values: CDR1 MDHEN, CDR2 SYDVKM. The CDR3 runs 17 residues. V lost 5 bases to trimming and J lost 6 bases; unmatched junction nucleotides: 16.

The gene calls are TRBV5-1 and TRBJ2-1, with 7 bases aligning to TRBD2. J lost 6 bases, V lost 3 bases, and 12 bases had no gene match. The length of the CDR3 is 16 residues. Germline loops: CDR1 SGHRS, CDR2 YFSETQ. The CDR3 here is CASSYKGGAPLNEQFF. As DNA, the CDR3 is TGCGCCAGCAGCTATAAGGGAGGGGCCCCCCTCAATGAGCAGTTCTTC.